This note documents a single T cell receptor (beta chain) sequence. Its antigen is not identified. The naive CD8 subset, CD45RO-negative cells positively selected for CCR7, excluded terminally differentiated effector memory CD45RA+ cells. The germline V gene encodes CDR1 SEHNR and CDR2 FQNEAQ (reference sequence). CDR3 size: 16 residues. Trimming pared 5 bases from V and 2 bases from J, leaving 16 bases between. The data derive from a study of shared clonotypes between healthy human individuals. Looking at the study overall: Every donor yielded three CD4 naive, three CD4 memory, two CD8 naive and one CD8 memory plate.

Study-wide findings and caveats: Owing to a small donor count, the genetic and exposure-history diversity represented was limited.

Sorted subsets were amplified in replicate PCRs using approximately 200 ng DNA, approximately 30,000 T cell genomes. Using immunoSEQ multiplex PCR, the repertoire was profiled, and TCRdb retains in-frame clones only, with some absent. The sample includes over 2 million clones, about 95% of them seen just once. Sequencing was done on a sample of naive CD8+ T cells sorted from blood. V usage is TRBV7-9 and J usage is TRBJ1-3; D is ambiguous. This receptor was obtained from a man aged 18 to 30 in good health. CDR3: CASSDSRIGAGNTIYF. CDR3 sequence (DNA): TGTGCCAGCAGCGACTCCCGGATTGGAGCTGGAAACACCATATATTTT.